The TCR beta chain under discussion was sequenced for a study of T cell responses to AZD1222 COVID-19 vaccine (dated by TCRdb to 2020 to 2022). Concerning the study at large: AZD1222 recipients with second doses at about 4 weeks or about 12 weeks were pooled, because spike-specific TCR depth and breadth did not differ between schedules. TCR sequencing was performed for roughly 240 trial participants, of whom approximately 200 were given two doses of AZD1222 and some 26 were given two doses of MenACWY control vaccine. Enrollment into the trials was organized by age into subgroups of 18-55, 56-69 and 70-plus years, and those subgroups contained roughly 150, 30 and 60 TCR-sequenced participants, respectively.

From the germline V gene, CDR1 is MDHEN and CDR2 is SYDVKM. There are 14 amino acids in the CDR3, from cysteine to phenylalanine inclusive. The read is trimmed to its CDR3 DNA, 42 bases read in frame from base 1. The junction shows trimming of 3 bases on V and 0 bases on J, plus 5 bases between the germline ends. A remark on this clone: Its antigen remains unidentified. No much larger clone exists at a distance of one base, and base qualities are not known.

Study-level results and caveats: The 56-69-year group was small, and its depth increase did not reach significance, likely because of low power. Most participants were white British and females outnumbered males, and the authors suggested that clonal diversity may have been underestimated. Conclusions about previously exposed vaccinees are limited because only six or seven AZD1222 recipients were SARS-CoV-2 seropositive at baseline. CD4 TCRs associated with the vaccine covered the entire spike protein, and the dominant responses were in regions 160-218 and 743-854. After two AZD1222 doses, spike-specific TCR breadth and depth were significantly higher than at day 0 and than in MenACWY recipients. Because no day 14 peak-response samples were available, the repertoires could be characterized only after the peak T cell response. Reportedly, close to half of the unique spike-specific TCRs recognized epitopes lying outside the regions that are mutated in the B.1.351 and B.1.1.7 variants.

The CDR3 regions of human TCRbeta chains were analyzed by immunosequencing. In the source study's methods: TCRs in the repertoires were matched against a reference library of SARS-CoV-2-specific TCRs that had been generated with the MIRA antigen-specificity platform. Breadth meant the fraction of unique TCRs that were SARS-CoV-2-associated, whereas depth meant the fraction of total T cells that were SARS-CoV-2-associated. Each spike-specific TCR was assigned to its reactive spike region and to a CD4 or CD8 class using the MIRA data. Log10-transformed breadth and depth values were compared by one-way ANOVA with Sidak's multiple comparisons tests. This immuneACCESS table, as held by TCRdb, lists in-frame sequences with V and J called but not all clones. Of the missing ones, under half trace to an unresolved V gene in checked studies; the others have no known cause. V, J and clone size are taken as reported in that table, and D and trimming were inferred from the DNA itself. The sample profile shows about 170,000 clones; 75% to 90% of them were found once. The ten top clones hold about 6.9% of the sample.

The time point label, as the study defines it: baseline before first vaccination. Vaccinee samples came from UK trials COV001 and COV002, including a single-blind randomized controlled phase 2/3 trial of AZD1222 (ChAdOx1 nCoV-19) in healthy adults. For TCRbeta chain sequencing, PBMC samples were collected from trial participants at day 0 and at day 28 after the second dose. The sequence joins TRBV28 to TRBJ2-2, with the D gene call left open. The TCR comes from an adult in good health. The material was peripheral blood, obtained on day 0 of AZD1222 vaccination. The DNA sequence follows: TGTGCCAGCAGTTTTCTTCCGAACACCGGGGAGCTGTTTTTT. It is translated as CASSFLPNTGELFF.